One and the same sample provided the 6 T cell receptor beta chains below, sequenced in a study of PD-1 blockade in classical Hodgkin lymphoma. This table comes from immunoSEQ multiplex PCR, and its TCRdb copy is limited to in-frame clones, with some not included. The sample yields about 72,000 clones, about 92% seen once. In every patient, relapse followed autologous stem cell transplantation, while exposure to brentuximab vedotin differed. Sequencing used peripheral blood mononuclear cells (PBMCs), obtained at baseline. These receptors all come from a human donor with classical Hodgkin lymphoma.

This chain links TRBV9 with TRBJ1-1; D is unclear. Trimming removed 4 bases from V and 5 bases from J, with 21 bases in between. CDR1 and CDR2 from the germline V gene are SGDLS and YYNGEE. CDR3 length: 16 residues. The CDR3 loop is CASSSDRGMRWTEAFF. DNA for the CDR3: TGTGCCAGCAGCTCGGACCGAGGGATGAGGTGGACTGAAGCTTTCTTT.

CDR3 in amino acids: CASSGTSGRLYYNEQFF. DNA of the CDR3: TGTGCCAGCTCCGGGACTAGCGGGAGACTATACTACAATGAGCAGTTCTTC. The gene calls are TRBV19 and TRBJ2-1; 14 bases align to TRBD2. J gave up 3 bases and V 9 bases, and 10 bases lay outside the gene matches. This CDR3 is 17 amino acids long. Germline loops: CDR1 LNHDA, CDR2 SQIVND (reference sequence).

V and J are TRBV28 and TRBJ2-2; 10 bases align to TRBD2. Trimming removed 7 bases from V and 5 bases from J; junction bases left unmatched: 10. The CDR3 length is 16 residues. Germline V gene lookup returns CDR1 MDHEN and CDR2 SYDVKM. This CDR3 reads CASTLAGALTTGELFF. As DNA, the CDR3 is TGTGCCAGCACCCTAGCGGGAGCCCTAACTACCGGGGAGCTGTTTTTT.

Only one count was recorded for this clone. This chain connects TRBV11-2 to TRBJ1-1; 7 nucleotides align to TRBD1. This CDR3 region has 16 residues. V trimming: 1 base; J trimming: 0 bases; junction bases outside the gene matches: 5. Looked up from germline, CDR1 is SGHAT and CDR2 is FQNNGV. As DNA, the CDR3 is TGTGCCAGCAGCTTAGGCGCAGGGGGTATGAACACTGAAGCTTTCTTT. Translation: CASSLGAGGMNTEAFF. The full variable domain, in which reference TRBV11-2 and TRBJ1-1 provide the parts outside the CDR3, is EAGVAQSPRYKIIEKRQSVAFWCNPISGHATLYWYQQILGQGPKLLIQFQNNGVVDDSQLPKDRFSAERLKGVDSTLKIQPAKLEDSAVYLCASSLGAGGMNTEAFFGQGTRLTVV.

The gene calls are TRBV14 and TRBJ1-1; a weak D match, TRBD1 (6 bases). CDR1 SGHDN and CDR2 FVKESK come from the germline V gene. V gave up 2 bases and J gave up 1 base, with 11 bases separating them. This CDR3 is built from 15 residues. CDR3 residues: CASSQRGLGNTEAFF. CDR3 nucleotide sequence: TGTGCCAGCAGCCAACGGGGGCTGGGGAACACTGAAGCTTTCTTT.

CDR3 sequence reads: CASSHNRGQQYEQYF. Written as DNA, the CDR3 is TGCGCCAGCAGCCACAACAGGGGCCAGCAGTACGAGCAGTACTTC. The chain carries TRBV5-1 and TRBJ2-7, with TRBD1 identical over 7 bases. The CDR3 length is 15 residues. V lost 4 bases to trimming and J lost 4 bases; unmatched junction nucleotides: 11. Looked up from germline, CDR1 is SGHRS and CDR2 is YFSETQ.